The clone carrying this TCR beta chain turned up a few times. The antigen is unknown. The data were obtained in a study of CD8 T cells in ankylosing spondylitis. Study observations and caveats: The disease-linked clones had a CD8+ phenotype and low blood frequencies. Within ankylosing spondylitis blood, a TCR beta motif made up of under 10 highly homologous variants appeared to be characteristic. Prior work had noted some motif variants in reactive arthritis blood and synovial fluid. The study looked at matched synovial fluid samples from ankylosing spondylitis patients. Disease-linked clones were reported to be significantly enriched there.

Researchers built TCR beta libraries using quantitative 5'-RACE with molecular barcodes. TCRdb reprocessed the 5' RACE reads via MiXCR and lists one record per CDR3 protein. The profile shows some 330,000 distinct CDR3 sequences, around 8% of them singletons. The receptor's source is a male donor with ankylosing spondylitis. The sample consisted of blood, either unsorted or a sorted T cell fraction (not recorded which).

The CDR3: CASSPLGGGSSPTQYF. The CDR3, as DNA: TGCGCCAGCAGCCCCCTCGGAGGCGGGTCGTCCCCTACGCAGTATTTT. The gene calls are TRBV5-1 and TRBJ2-3; D perhaps matches TRBD2 (5 bases). Trimming pared 4 bases from V and 8 bases from J, leaving 23 bases between. The V gene's germline CDR1 is SGHRS and CDR2 YFSETQ. The CDR3 contains 16 residues.